This is a list of T cell receptor beta chains from one sample in a study of cytomegalovirus exposure and HLA in healthy donors. Assay used: immunoSEQ multiplex PCR; TCRdb lists only in-frame clones, some missing. The data hold 99,000 or so clones, with over 60% observed a single time. The sequencing input was PBMCs. The source is a male donor in good health and CMV-seropositive. Each CDR3 is given with its conserved first and last residue. D genes are given only for firm matches. The size of a clone is reported for some rows only, either as once, few or many, or as a class for expanded clones.

V gene	clone size	J gene	D gene	CDR3 DNA	CDR3 protein
TRBV9	NA	TRBJ2-3	NA	TGTGCCAGCAGCGGTAGGCCGGGGGCAGATACGCAGTATTTT	CASSGRPGADTQYF
TRBV5-1	NA	TRBJ2-7	NA	TGCGCCAGCAGCTTGGCGTCGGACAGTACCTACGAGCAGTACTTC	CASSLASDSTYEQYF
TRBV4-1	NA	TRBJ1-1	NA	TGCGCCAGCAGCCAAGATGGAACAGCTTCCATGAACACTGAAGCTTTCTTT	CASSQDGTASMNTEAFF
TRBV9	once	TRBJ1-1	NA	TGTGCGACCTCTGTGGGGGGTTCCACTGAAGCTTTCTTT	CATSVGGSTEAFF
TRBV4-3	NA	TRBJ1-2	NA	TGCGCCAGCAGCCCCAAGAGTCTAGATTCCTGGTATGGCTACACCTTC	CASSPKSLDSWYGYTF
TRBV6-5	NA	TRBJ1-1	NA	TGTGCCAGCAGTTACTCGGGCCGTTATAGTGAAGCTTTCTTT	CASSYSGRYSEAFF
TRBV7-9	NA	TRBJ1-5	NA	TGTGCCAGCAGCTTAGGGGAGGTTCAGCCCCAGCATTTT	CASSLGEVQPQHF
TRBV6-1	NA	TRBJ2-7	TRBD1	TGTGCCAGCAGTGTGGCTGCAGGGGGTTACGAGCAGTACTTC	CASSVAAGGYEQYF
TRBV9	once	TRBJ2-3	NA	TGTGCCAGCAGCATCGGGGTAGGGACAGATACGCAGTATTTT	CASSIGVGTDTQYF
TRBV18	NA	TRBJ1-4	NA	TGTGCCAGCTCACCTCGGACAGACTCCAATGAAAAACTGTTTTTT	CASSPRTDSNEKLFF
TRBV29-1	NA	TRBJ1-2	NA	TGCAGCGTTGTCGCACAGGGTGGCGGCTACACCTTC	CSVVAQGGGYTF
TRBV5-1	few	TRBJ1-1	NA	TGCGCCAGCAGCCTTCACAGGGATTCTAATGAAGCTTTCTTT	CASSLHRDSNEAFF
TRBV6-5	NA	TRBJ1-2	NA	TGTGCCAGCAGTTACTCGCAGGGACACAGATATGGCTACACCTTC	CASSYSQGHRYGYTF
TRBV28	NA	TRBJ1-2	NA	TGTGCCAGCAGTCCAACCCCGGGGAAGGCTGGCTACACCTTC	CASSPTPGKAGYTF
TRBV19	NA	TRBJ2-7	TRBD1	TGTGCCAGTAGTATCTCTCTGGTGTCGGGACAGTTTAAAACCTACGAGCAGTACTTC	CASSISLVSGQFKTYEQYF
TRBV11-2	NA	TRBJ1-1	NA	TGTGCCAGCAGAAAGATGAGGACTGAAGCTTTCTTT	CASRKMRTEAFF
TRBV7-9	NA	TRBJ1-3	TRBD1	TGTGCCAGCAGCACGGGACAGACCGGAAACACCATATATTTT	CASSTGQTGNTIYF
TRBV21-1	NA	TRBJ1-6	NA	TGTGCCAGCAGCACACAGACCGGGACAGGGCTCTCACCCCTCCACTTT	CASSTQTGTGLSPLHF
TRBV4-1	few	TRBJ1-5	TRBD1	TGCGCCAGCAGCAAAGCCGCGACAGGGGGTTATAGCAATCAGCCCCAGCATTTT	CASSKAATGGYSNQPQHF
TRBV5-1	NA	TRBJ2-7	TRBD1	TGCGCCAGCAGCGGGACAGGGGGCGGCAACGAGCAGTACTTC	CASSGTGGGNEQYF
TRBV6-5	NA	TRBJ1-5	NA	TGTGCCAGCAGTTACAGGGCGGGGAATCAGCCCCAGCATTTT	CASSYRAGNQPQHF
TRBV29-1	NA	TRBJ1-2	TRBD1	TGCAGCGTGCAGGGGGCGGCTGGGAACTATGGCTACACCTTC	CSVQGAAGNYGYTF
TRBV19	NA	TRBJ2-7	NA	TGTGCCAGTAGTCGCAGAAACGAAGCCTACGAGCAGTACTTC	CASSRRNEAYEQYF
TRBV30	NA	TRBJ2-3	TRBD2	TGTGCCTGGAGTGTAGCTAGCGGGGGGGCGACAGATACGCAGTATTTT	CAWSVASGGATDTQYF
TRBV5-4	NA	TRBJ2-7	NA	TGTGCCAGCAGCCTCTCGCGGAGCCTTGGAGGGGAGCAGTACTTC	CASSLSRSLGGEQYF
TRBV4-1	NA	TRBJ2-3	NA	TGCGCCAGCAGCCCCCGGGGGCGAGCGGGGTCCACAGATACGCAGTATTTT	CASSPRGRAGSTDTQYF
TRBV4-3	NA	TRBJ1-1	NA	TGCGCCAGCAGCCACGACCCGGACGGGGGAGCTTTCTTT	CASSHDPDGGAFF
TRBV9	NA	TRBJ2-3	TRBD2	TGTGCCAGCAGCCTCGGGCGGGGGGCTAGCACAGATACGCAGTATTTT	CASSLGRGASTDTQYF
TRBV5-6	NA	TRBJ1-4	TRBD1	TGTGCCAGCAGCCGTGACAGGGGTGCAACTAATGAAAAACTGTTTTTT	CASSRDRGATNEKLFF
TRBV19	once	TRBJ2-7	TRBD1	TGTGCCAGTAGTATGGAAGGGACAGGGCACGAGCAGTACTTC	CASSMEGTGHEQYF
TRBV5-1	NA	TRBJ1-6	NA	TGCGCCAGCAGCTTGAGCGCAGGGCTTAATTCACCCCTCCACTTT	CASSLSAGLNSPLHF
TRBV5-4	NA	TRBJ1-2	NA	TGTGCCAGCAGCTCTGGGGCCTCAGGCAACTATGGCTACACCTTC	CASSSGASGNYGYTF
TRBV18	NA	TRBJ2-7	TRBD2	TGTGCCAGCTCACCTGGGACTAGCGGGCAACAGCAGTACTTC	CASSPGTSGQQQYF
TRBV2	NA	TRBJ1-2	NA	TGTGCCAGCAGTGAAGCGTCCACGGCCGAGGGCGGCTACACCTTC	CASSEASTAEGGYTF
TRBV30	NA	TRBJ1-1	NA	TGTGCCTGGAGTGGCTCGAGGCGCTCTGAAGCTTTCTTT	CAWSGSRRSEAFF
TRBV2	NA	TRBJ1-5	NA	TGTGCCAGCACTCCCCCCGGCGGTAGCAATCAGCCCCAGCATTTT	CASTPPGGSNQPQHF
TRBV9	NA	TRBJ1-2	TRBD1	TGTGCCAGCAGCCCTGGAGGAGGCAGGGGGAACTATGGCTACACCTTC	CASSPGGGRGNYGYTF
TRBV28	once	TRBJ1-2	TRBD1	TGTGCCAGCAGTTACCTCGACAGGGGGCGCGATGGCTACACCTTC	CASSYLDRGRDGYTF
TRBV18	NA	TRBJ2-1	TRBD2	TGTGCCAGCTCACCACCGAGCGGGGGGTACAATGAGCAGTTCTTC	CASSPPSGGYNEQFF
TRBV6-5	NA	TRBJ1-1	NA	TGTGCCAGCAGTTGGCAGGGAGGGACTGAAGCTTTCTTT	CASSWQGGTEAFF
TRBV5-1	NA	TRBJ2-5	NA	TGCGCCAGCAGCCCCGGTGGGGGCCTCGATGGAGAGACCCAGTACTTC	CASSPGGGLDGETQYF
TRBV7-2	NA	TRBJ1-3	TRBD1	TGTGCCAGCAGCGTCGACAGGGCAGGAAGGTCTGGAAACACCATATATTTT	CASSVDRAGRSGNTIYF
TRBV27	NA	TRBJ2-7	TRBD2	TGTGCCAGCAGTTTCCTCGGGGTAGCGGGGACCTACGAGCAGTACTTC	CASSFLGVAGTYEQYF
TRBV4-1	NA	TRBJ2-7	NA	TGCGCCAGCAGCCAAGAGGTCAGGGCCTACGAGCAGTACTTC	CASSQEVRAYEQYF
TRBV2	few	TRBJ1-2	NA	TGTGCCAGCAGTGCGTCCAGCTATGGCTACACCTTC	CASSASSYGYTF